These T cell receptor beta chains were read from a single sample in a study of cytomegalovirus exposure and HLA in healthy donors. TCRdb's copy holds only in-frame clones and misses some; the assay was immunoSEQ multiplex PCR. Among about 120,000 clones, about 76% were seen once, and the ten largest hold less than 2.5%. Sequences were obtained from PBMCs. Receptor source: a woman between 35 and 50 years old in good health and CMV-seronegative. The CDR3 runs from the conserved cysteine through the conserved F or W. A D gene is named only where the DNA matches it firmly. Clone size, where shown, is once, few, many, or a class for clones that have expanded.

TRBJ2-5,TRBV18,TRBD2,once,CASSRGDTLSETQYF,TGTGCCAGCTCGCGGGGGGATACCTTATCGGAGACCCAGTACTTC
TRBJ2-3,TRBV21-1,.,once,CARGGARTSGASTDTQYF,TGTGCCAGGGGGGGGGCGAGGACTAGCGGTGCTAGCACAGATACGCAGTATTTT
TRBJ2-7,TRBV6-1,TRBD1,few,CASRGQGAHYEQYF,TGTGCCAGCAGAGGACAGGGGGCTCACTACGAGCAGTACTTC
TRBJ1-5,TRBV5-5,.,.,CASSLSYSNQPQHF,TGTGCCAGCAGCTTGTCTTATAGCAATCAGCCCCAGCATTTT
TRBJ1-1,TRBV19,.,.,CASSTHGVAAMMVTEAFF,TGTGCCAGTAGTACCCACGGGGTTGCAGCTATGATGGTAACTGAAGCTTTCTTT
TRBJ2-7,TRBV28,.,.,CASNPWGTPNSYEQYF,TGTGCCAGCAACCCTTGGGGGACACCAAACTCCTACGAGCAGTACTTC
TRBJ2-2,TRBV19,TRBD1,.,CASLRQGAWITGELFF,TGTGCCAGTCTTCGACAGGGGGCATGGATCACCGGGGAGCTGTTTTTT
TRBJ1-2,TRBV5-4,.,.,CASSLPETNYGYTF,TGTGCCAGCAGCTTGCCAGAAACTAACTATGGCTACACCTTC
TRBJ2-5,TRBV27,TRBD2,.,CASSSTSGGVETQYF,TGTGCCAGCAGTTCGACTAGCGGGGGGGTGGAGACCCAGTACTTC
TRBJ2-7,TRBV7-9,TRBD1,.,CSSSSQTGDLTYEQYF,TGTTCCAGCAGCTCACAGACAGGGGACCTTACTTACGAGCAGTACTTC
TRBJ2-7,TRBV6-6,TRBD2,few,CASRGLAGGVYEQYF,TGTGCCAGCAGAGGACTAGCGGGAGGAGTCTACGAGCAGTACTTC
TRBJ2-1,TRBV5-6,TRBD2,once,CASSLDLREGQNEQFF,TGTGCCAGCAGCTTGGACTTACGGGAGGGCCAGAATGAGCAGTTCTTC
TRBJ2-1,TRBV5-1,TRBD1,.,CASSIQPTGDRNEQFF,TGCGCCAGCAGCATTCAACCGACAGGGGATAGGAATGAGCAGTTCTTC
TRBJ2-7,TRBV4-2,TRBD1,.,CASSQETGQEPEQYF,TGTGCCAGCAGCCAAGAAACGGGACAGGAGCCCGAGCAGTACTTC
TRBJ2-7,TRBV18,TRBD2,once,CASSPRGLAGGLSEQYF,TGTGCCAGCTCACCACGCGGTCTAGCGGGAGGCTTAAGCGAGCAGTACTTC
TRBJ1-6,TRBV21-1,.,.,CASRSGTGATLDSPLHF,TGTGCCAGCAGGTCCGGGACAGGGGCCACTCTGGATTCACCCCTCCACTTT
TRBJ1-2,TRBV7-9,TRBD1,.,CSSSLSTGTDYGYTF,TGTTCCAGCAGCTTATCCACCGGGACAGACTATGGCTACACCTTC
TRBJ1-2,TRBV10-3,TRBD1,.,CAIRAALGQELANYGYTF,TGTGCCATCAGGGCCGCGTTGGGACAGGAGTTAGCTAACTATGGCTACACCTTC
TRBJ1-2,TRBV4-2,TRBD1,.,CASSQGDRAGANYGYTF,TGTGCCAGCAGCCAAGGGGACAGGGCGGGGGCTAACTATGGCTACACCTTC
TRBJ2-5,TRBV10-3,.,.,CAISRTGGDQGTQYF,TGTGCCATCAGTAGGACTGGGGGCGATCAAGGGACCCAGTACTTC
TRBJ1-1,TRBV5-6,.,.,CASSLSGGPSGAAFF,TGTGCCAGCAGCTTGTCGGGGGGGCCGAGTGGGGCTGCTTTCTTT
TRBJ1-1,TRBV6-5,.,.,CASRDGGGNTEAFF,TGTGCCAGCAGGGACGGGGGTGGGAACACTGAAGCTTTCTTT
TRBJ2-5,TRBV27,TRBD1,.,CASSLAGQGFETQYF,TGTGCCAGCAGTTTGGCTGGACAGGGGTTTGAGACCCAGTACTTC
TRBJ2-1,TRBV14,TRBD2,.,CASGSGSSYNEQFF,TGTGCCAGCGGTAGCGGGAGCTCCTACAATGAGCAGTTCTTC
TRBJ1-5,TRBV7-8,.,.,CASSLVGTPNQPQHF,TGTGCCAGCAGCTTAGTGGGGACACCAAATCAGCCCCAGCATTTT
TRBJ1-5,TRBV7-2,.,.,CASSFGRIQPQHF,TGTGCCAGCAGCTTTGGGCGCATCCAGCCCCAGCATTTT
TRBJ2-7,TRBV5-6,.,.,CASSMGGYRERF,TGTGCCAGCAGCATGGGAGGGTACAGGGAAAGGTTC
TRBJ1-1,TRBV25-1,TRBD1,.,CASSESGGRTEAFF,TGTGCCAGCAGTGAATCAGGGGGGCGGACTGAAGCTTTCTTT
TRBJ1-2,TRBV30,.,.,CAWSPLTGIGGYTF,TGTGCCTGGAGTCCCCTTACAGGGATAGGTGGCTACACCTTC
TRBJ2-2,TRBV6-1,.,.,CATKRRRNTGELFF,TGTGCGACTAAGAGGAGGAGGAACACCGGGGAGCTGTTTTTT
TRBJ1-4,TRBV18,.,.,CASSPVSGATNEKLFF,TGTGCCAGCTCGCCAGTTTCAGGGGCAACTAATGAAAAACTGTTTTTT
TRBJ1-3,TRBV7-2,TRBD1,.,CASSWKGQYANTIYF,TGTGCCAGCAGCTGGAAGGGACAGTACGCGAACACCATATATTTT
TRBJ1-5,TRBV28,.,.,CASRPHVGGSQPQHF,TGTGCCAGCAGGCCCCACGTTGGTGGCAGTCAGCCCCAGCATTTT
TRBJ1-4,TRBV28,.,few,CASSFPATNEKLFF,TGTGCCAGCAGTTTTCCCGCAACTAATGAAAAACTGTTTTTT
TRBJ2-5,TRBV28,TRBD2,.,CASSLGGSTETQYF,TGTGCCAGCAGTTTAGGCGGGAGCACGGAGACCCAGTACTTC
TRBJ1-1,TRBV18,.,.,CASSYRAGGTEAFF,TGTGCCAGCTCATACAGGGCCGGGGGGACTGAAGCTTTCTTT
TRBJ2-2,TRBV4-1,.,.,CASSQDSGGGNTGELFF,TGCGCCAGCAGCCAAGACTCTGGAGGGGGCAACACCGGGGAGCTGTTTTTT
TRBJ2-1,TRBV6-6,.,.,CASKGTSYNEQFF,TGTGCCAGCAAGGGGACTTCCTACAATGAGCAGTTCTTC
TRBJ2-1,TRBV19,TRBD2,.,CASSYRGTSGRGGEQFF,TGTGCCAGTAGTTATAGGGGGACTAGCGGGAGGGGAGGTGAGCAGTTCTTC
TRBJ2-7,TRBV18,.,once,CASSPTKPYYEQYF,TGTGCCAGCTCCCCGACTAAGCCTTACTACGAGCAGTACTTC